These 9 T cell receptor beta chains originate from one sample sequenced in a study of blood T cell repertoires in COVID-19. The method was immunoSEQ multiplex PCR; TCRdb's version includes in-frame clones alone and lacks a portion of them. The data show around 250,000 clones, about 87% seen once. Sequencing used PBMCs or T cells enriched from blood (not recorded which). Receptor source: a woman in her thirties or forties who had been exposed to COVID-19.

V and J are TRBV9 and TRBJ2-5; 9 bases map to TRBD2. The V segment lost 0 bases and the J segment 5 bases; nucleotides outside the gene matches: 5. Germline CDR1 SGDLS, CDR2 YYNGEE. There are 15 residues in the CDR3. In DNA, the CDR3 is TGTGCCAGCAGCGTAGGTAGCGGGAGAGCGGAGACCCAGTACTTC. As protein: CASSVGSGRAETQYF.

The rearrangement uses TRBV5-1 and TRBJ2-1, with 7 bases identical to TRBD1. The V gene end was trimmed by 4 bases and the J gene end by 7 bases; junction bases not matched to a gene: 2. This CDR3 region has 12 residues. CDR1 SGHRS and CDR2 YFSETQ come from the germline V gene. This CDR3 reads CASSIQGNEQFF. CDR3 in DNA: TGCGCCAGCAGCATACAGGGGAATGAGCAGTTCTTC.

V is TRBV18 and J is TRBJ1-1; a possible D gene is TRBD1 (5 bases). Germline V CDR1 and CDR2: KGHSH, LQKENI. The CDR3 loop spans 13 amino acids. Trimming removed 3 bases at V and 6 bases at J, with 11 bases between. The CDR3 is CASSPHAGAEAFF. The CDR3 nucleotides read TGTGCCAGCTCACCCCACGCGGGGGCTGAAGCTTTCTTT.

The chain employs TRBV29-1 and TRBJ1-1; tentatively, D is TRBD1 (5 bases). Between the trimmed V and J ends, which lost 6 bases and 5 bases, there was a span of 19 bases. Germline assignment: CDR1 SQVTM and CDR2 ANQGSEA. This CDR3 has 14 amino acids. Here the CDR3 DNA reads TGCAGCGTACCCTTTGGAGGGGTTTTTACTGAAGCTTTCTTT. Protein product: CSVPFGGVFTEAFF.

V is TRBV27 and J is TRBJ2-6; D gene uncertain. Germline lookup yields CDR1 MNHEY and CDR2 SMNVEV (reference sequence). V lost 1 base, J lost 0 bases, and 7 bases lay in between. The length of the CDR3 is 16 residues. The CDR3 here is CASSLWAASGANVLTF. DNA of the CDR3: TGTGCCAGCAGTTTATGGGCAGCCTCTGGGGCCAACGTCCTGACTTTC.

The rearrangement joins TRBV6-5 to TRBJ2-5; 12 bases fit TRBD2. The V segment lost 6 bases and the J segment 4 bases; nucleotides outside the gene matches: 6. Germline CDR1 reads MNHEY; CDR2 reads SVGAGI. The CDR3 is 15 amino acids. This chain's CDR3 is CASRPLAGGGETQYF. CDR3 DNA: TGTGCCAGCAGGCCACTAGCGGGGGGAGGAGAGACCCAGTACTTC.

This rearrangement joins TRBV11-3 to TRBJ2-5; 10 positions match TRBD1. There are 15 residues in the CDR3. Germline-derived CDR1 and CDR2 are SGHNT and YENEEA. After removal of 4 bases from V and 5 bases from J, the junction contained 7 bases not matched to a gene. CDR3 protein: CASSSWDRGGETQYF. In DNA form, the CDR3 reads TGTGCCAGCAGCTCGTGGGACAGGGGAGGGGAGACCCAGTACTTC.

This sequence joins TRBV5-4 and TRBJ2-5; D perhaps matches TRBD1 (5 bases). From germline, CDR1 is SGHNT and CDR2 YYREEE (reference sequence). The CDR3 spans 15 residues. The V end was cut by 0 bases, the J end by 5 bases, with 14 bases between. CDR3 protein: CASSLEVGAWETQYF. The CDR3 bases are TGTGCCAGCAGCTTGGAGGTAGGGGCTTGGGAGACCCAGTACTTC.

The genes are TRBV19 and TRBJ1-5, with 8 bases identical to TRBD1. V was clipped by 6 bases and J by 2 bases; unmatched bases: 9. This CDR3 has 16 residues. The germline V gene encodes CDR1 LNHDA and CDR2 SQIVND (reference sequence). The DNA of the CDR3 is TGTGCCAGTAGATGGCAGGGGGCATATGGCAATCAGCCCCAGCATTTT. Protein sequence: CASRWQGAYGNQPQHF.